Each of the 20 T cell receptor beta chains below was sequenced from the same sample in a study of T-cell memory formation after mild COVID-19. MiXCR, applied by TCRdb to the 5' RACE reads, yields one record per CDR3 protein. This table has fewer than 450,000 distinct CDR3 sequences, around 24% appearing once. The source material was PBMCs or a T cell subset sorted from them (not recorded which). All receptors come from an adult woman who had mild COVID-19 (a few samples of this study predate the infection). Cell type and time point are not known.

The rearrangement uses TRBV20-1 and TRBJ2-5, with TRBD2 matching 7 bases. Trimming took 3 bases from V and 4 from J; bases not matched to a gene: 5. Per the germline V gene, CDR1 is DFQATT and CDR2 is SNEGSKA (reference sequence). The CDR3 has 13 residues. CDR3 coding DNA: TGCAGTGCTAGGTGGGCGGGAGCAGAGACCCAGTACTTC. As protein: CSARWAGAETQYF.

The V and J genes are TRBV30 and TRBJ1-1; D ambiguous. Trimming took 0 bases from V and 0 from J, leaving 5 bases between them. Germline V lookup: CDR1 GTSNPN, CDR2 SVGIG (reference sequence). The CDR3 is 13 residues long. CDR3 protein: CAWSVGLNTEAFF. Here the CDR3 DNA reads TGTGCCTGGAGTGTGGGCTTGAACACTGAAGCTTTCTTT.

This clonotype was picked up a small number of times. V gene TRBV29-1 combines with J gene TRBJ2-1; maybe TRBD1 (6 bases). The CDR3 runs 14 residues. The germline V gene has CDR1 SQVTM and CDR2 ANQGSEA. V was trimmed by 7 bases and J by 2 bases, leaving 15 bases between them. In DNA form, the CDR3 reads TGCAGCGGTCGGATGGGGGCAGCCTACAATGAGCAGTTCTTC. Residues: CSGRMGAAYNEQFF.

This clonotype was counted a few times. The chain joins TRBV12-3 or TRBV12-4 to TRBJ2-5, with D unresolved. Trimming stripped 7 bases from V and 5 bases from J, with 11 bases between. The CDR3 runs to 12 residues. In DNA form, the CDR3 reads TGTGCCAGCACCCCGGGCCCGGAGACCCAGTACTTC. Its protein product is CASTPGPETQYF.

The chain carries TRBV2 and TRBJ2-7, with TRBD2 matching 9 bases. J gave up 4 bases and V 1 base, and 5 bases lay outside the gene matches. Germline V gene lookup returns CDR1 SNHLY and CDR2 FYNNEI. The length of the CDR3 is 15 residues. In DNA form, the CDR3 reads TGTGCCAGCAGTGAAGGTAGCGGGAGACTTTACGAGCAGTACTTC. Translated, it gives CASSEGSGRLYEQYF.

The rearrangement links TRBV18 to TRBJ2-4; D gene unclear. CDR1 is KGHSH and CDR2 is LQKENI in the germline V gene. The CDR3 covers 14 residues. V gave up 3 bases and J gave up 5 bases, with 11 bases separating them. The CDR3 here is CASSPSQSENIQYF. The CDR3 DNA sequence: TGTGCCAGCTCACCGTCTCAGAGCGAAAACATTCAGTACTTC.

The chain couples TRBV7-9 to TRBJ2-5; 8 nucleotides line up with TRBD2. V was clipped by 4 bases and J by 4 bases; unmatched bases: 11. Germline V gene sequence: CDR1 SEHNR, CDR2 FQNEAQ (reference sequence). This CDR3 contains 16 residues. The CDR3: CASSSAAGDLPETQYF. CDR3 bases: TGTGCCAGCAGCTCAGCAGCGGGGGACCTCCCAGAGACCCAGTACTTC.

The CDR3 DNA is TGTGCCAGCTCACCACAGACAGGGGAAGGCTACACCTTC. Protein: CASSPQTGEGYTF. The genes are TRBV18 and TRBJ1-2; 8 bases align to TRBD1. From germline, CDR1 is KGHSH and CDR2 LQKENI. CDR3 length equals 13 residues. The ends lost 1 base at V and 8 bases at J; junction bases unmatched: 3.

The sample holds many counts of this clonotype. The chain links TRBV20-1 to TRBJ1-5; D unresolved. Germline V gene sequence: CDR1 DFQATT, CDR2 SNEGSKA (reference sequence). Deletions cut 3 bases from V and 3 bases from J, with 9 bases between. The CDR3 sequence is 13 residues long. The CDR3 DNA reads as TGCAGTGCTAGTGTCGTTATCAATCAGCCCCAGCATTTT. Translation: CSASVVINQPQHF.

This rearrangement joins TRBV5-1 to TRBJ2-1, with D perhaps assigned TRBD1 or TRBD2 (5 bases each). The CDR3 spans 15 residues. Germline-derived CDR1 and CDR2 are SGHRS and YFSETQ. V was clipped by 3 bases and J by 9 bases, with 19 bases between them. CDR3 amino acids: CASSSPPGAGGEQFF. The DNA for the CDR3 is TGCGCCAGCAGCTCCCCCCCCGGGGCGGGCGGTGAGCAGTTCTTC.

This clonotype has more than one count but fewer than ten. The V gene is TRBV25-1, the J gene TRBJ2-7; the D is unclear. Trimming cost V 1 base and J 3 bases, with 4 bases left between them. The length of the CDR3 is 12 residues. Germline-derived CDR1 and CDR2 are MGHDK and SYGVNS. CDR3 in DNA: TGTGCCAGCAGTGAATGGGACTACGAGCAGTACTTC. Translated: CASSEWDYEQYF.

V is TRBV2 and J is TRBJ1-1, with TRBD1 identical over 9 bases. The CDR3 extends over 13 amino acids. V was pared by 8 bases and J by 4 bases, with 5 bases of the junction left unmatched. The germline gives CDR1 SNHLY, CDR2 FYNNEI. DNA of the CDR3: TGTGCCAGCGGGTCGGACAGGGGCACTGAAGCTTTCTTT. Amino acid sequence: CASGSDRGTEAFF. Using reference TRBV2 and TRBJ1-1 for the parts outside the CDR3, the full variable domain is EPEVTQTPSHQVTQMGQEVILRCVPISNHLYFYWYRQILGQKVEFLVSFYNNEISEKSEIFDDQFSVERPDGSNFTLKIRSTKLEDSAMYFCASGSDRGTEAFFGQGTRLTVV.

The J gene is TRBJ1-5, the V gene TRBV4-1, with 8 positions matching TRBD1. The CDR3 is 18 amino acids. V was clipped by 0 bases and J by 2 bases; unmatched bases: 9. The germline V gene has CDR1 MGHRA and CDR2 YSYEKL. The chain's CDR3 is CASSQDGPSTGGNQPQHF. The DNA of the CDR3 is TGCGCCAGCAGCCAAGATGGGCCGTCGACAGGGGGCAATCAGCCCCAGCATTTT.

This clonotype was seen many times. This chain joins TRBV29-1 and TRBJ2-7; the D gene is possibly TRBD2 (5 bases). Germline lookup yields CDR1 SQVTM and CDR2 ANQGSEA. Trimming left V 0 bases short and J 0 bases short, with 12 bases between. The length of the CDR3 is 15 residues. CDR3 nucleotide sequence: TGCAGCGTTGAAGATCTCTCGGGGTCCTCCTACGAGCAGTACTTC. Amino acids: CSVEDLSGSSYEQYF.

This clonotype was detected ten times or more. The junction and the germline gene differ at one end; a read error may be behind it. The gene calls are TRBV7-9 and TRBJ2-5; 7 positions match TRBD1. The length of the CDR3 is 14 residues. Germline lookup yields CDR1 SEHNR and CDR2 FQNEAQ (reference sequence). The CDR3, as DNA: TGCGCCAGCAGCTTGGCAGGGGGCCAAGAGACCCAGTACTTC. It is translated as CASSLAGGQETQYF.

The sample holds a few counts of this clonotype. The V gene is TRBV12-3 or TRBV12-4, the J gene TRBJ1-4; the match to TRBD1 covers 9 bases. The CDR3 is 15 residues long. V dropped 6 bases and J dropped 8; count of bases not matched to a gene: 10. The CDR3, as DNA: TGTGCCAGCAGAGATCGGACAGGGGCGAAGGAAAAACTGTTTTTT. This gives the protein CASRDRTGAKEKLFF.

The CDR3 DNA sequence: TGCGCCAGCAGCTGGAGGACAGCGAACACTGAAGCTTTCTTT. Amino acids: CASSWRTANTEAFF. This rearrangement joins TRBV5-1 to TRBJ1-1; a weak D match, TRBD1 (6 bases). This CDR3 spans 14 amino acids. CDR1 and CDR2 from the germline V gene are SGHRS and YFSETQ. V dropped 3 bases and J dropped 1 base, with 10 bases sitting between them. Complete variable domain (other parts from reference TRBV5-1 and TRBJ1-1): KAGVTQTPRYLIKTRGQQVTLSCSPISGHRSVSWYQQTPGQGLQFLFEYFSETQRNKGNFPGRFSGRQFSNSRSEMNVSTLELGDSALYLCASSWRTANTEAFFGQGTRLTVV.

The J gene is TRBJ1-5, the V gene TRBV28; 9 nucleotides align to TRBD1. The germline V gene has CDR1 MDHEN and CDR2 SYDVKM. V shed 10 bases and J 0 bases; nucleotides not matched to a gene: 10. This CDR3 region has 16 residues. The CDR3 coding sequence is TGTGCCATCGGAGTCACAGGGGGCGGTAGCAATCAGCCCCAGCATTTT. Protein sequence: CAIGVTGGGSNQPQHF.

The rearrangement uses TRBV30 and TRBJ2-2; D not resolved. CDR1 GTSNPN and CDR2 SVGIG come from the germline V gene (reference sequence). Trimming removed 2 bases from V and 3 bases from J, with 7 bases in between. This CDR3 comprises 13 residues. The CDR3 coding sequence is TGTGCCTGGAGTTTCCGGGACACCGGGGAGCTGTTTTTT. It encodes CAWSFRDTGELFF.

The chain joins TRBV12-5 to TRBJ1-1, with 9 positions matching TRBD1. The CDR3 totals 13 residues. Germline CDR1 is LGHNT and CDR2 is FRNRAP. Unmatched junction bases numbered 3, after V lost 6 bases and J lost 4 bases. Here the CDR3 reads CASGGTGSTEAFF. The CDR3, as DNA: TGTGCTAGTGGGGGGACAGGGAGCACTGAAGCTTTCTTT.